The entry below describes one T cell receptor beta chain. The antigen it recognizes is unknown. No base quality values were provided; no much bigger clone lies one nucleotide off. The time point label on this specimen signifies: baseline before first vaccination. Samples from vaccinated people were obtained from the UK trials COV001 and COV002, which included a single-blind randomized controlled phase 2/3 trial of AZD1222 (ChAdOx1 nCoV-19) in healthy adults. For TCRbeta chain sequencing, PBMC samples from trial participants were taken at day 0 and at day 28 after the second dose. The CDR3 regions of human TCRbeta chains were analyzed by immunosequencing. The study's processing was this. TCRs in the repertoires were matched against a reference library of SARS-CoV-2-specific TCRs that had been generated with the MIRA antigen-specificity platform. Breadth was defined as the fraction of unique TCRs that were SARS-CoV-2-associated, and depth was defined as the fraction of total T cells that were SARS-CoV-2-associated. Using the MIRA data, each spike-specific TCR was assigned both to the spike region to which the TCR was reactive and to a CD4 or CD8 class. Log10-transformed breadth and depth values were compared by one-way ANOVA with Sidak's multiple comparisons tests. TCRdb mirrors the immuneACCESS table, restricted to in-frame sequences. Some clones are absent from its copies; in checked studies, under half trace to an unresolved V gene, and the reason for the others is unknown. V and J calls and clone size are given by that table; D and trimming were obtained from the DNA. The sample data list 100,000 to 150,000 clones, and about nine tenths of these were observed just once. 4.4% of the sample lies in the top ten.

After removal of 4 bases from V and 3 bases from J, the junction retains 6 bases not matched to a gene. From its cysteine to its phenylalanine, the CDR3 spans 15 amino acids. The CDR3 DNA has 45 bases and is translated from base 1. CDR1 and CDR2 (SGDLS, YYNGEE) derive from the germline V gene. This entry belongs to a study of T cell responses to AZD1222 COVID-19 vaccine (dated by TCRdb to the early 2020s). Some background on the complete study: AZD1222 recipients whose second dose came at about 4 weeks and those whose second dose came at about 12 weeks were combined into one group, since spike-specific TCR depth and breadth did not differ between the two schedules. TCR sequencing covered more than 230 trial participants: around 210 given two doses of AZD1222 and around 25 given two doses of MenACWY control vaccine. Trial participants were enrolled by age into 18-55, 56-69 and 70-plus year subgroups, with 148, 28 and 57 TCR-sequenced participants respectively.

What the authors observed across the whole study: After two AZD1222 doses, both the breadth and the depth of spike-specific TCRs were significantly higher than at day 0 and than in MenACWY recipients. Participants were mostly white British, with more females than males. The authors suggested clonal diversity may have been underestimated. Epitopes outside the regions mutated in the B.1.351 and B.1.1.7 variants were reportedly recognized by nearly half of the unique spike-specific TCRs. Conclusions about previously exposed vaccinees are limited, since just six AZD1222 recipients were seropositive for SARS-CoV-2 at baseline. The 56-69-year group was small, and its depth increase did not reach significance, likely because of low power. CD4 TCRs associated with the vaccine covered the entire spike protein, and the dominant responses were in regions 160-218 and 743-854. Because no day 14 peak-response samples were available, repertoires were characterized only after the peak T cell response.

The material was peripheral blood, obtained on day 0 of AZD1222 vaccination. This receptor chain uses TRBV9 and TRBJ2-5; TRBD2 aligns with 10 central bases. This sequence was found in an adult in good health. The CDR3 reads CASSPSGRLEETQYF. The DNA is TGTGCCAGCAGCCCTAGCGGGAGATTAGAAGAGACCCAGTACTTC. Beyond the CDR3, the reference TRBV9 and TRBJ2-5 genes provide the residues; the full variable domain reads: DSGVTQTPKHLITATGQRVTLRCSPRSGDLSVYWYQQSLDQGLQFLIQYYNGEERAKGNILERFSAQQFPDLHSELNLSSLELGDSALYFCASSPSGRLEETQYFGPGTRLLVL.